This TCR beta chain was captured by sequencing in a study of shared clonotypes between healthy human individuals. The CDR3 length is 15 residues. CDR1 and CDR2 (germline): SNHLY, FYNNEI. V dropped 5 bases and J dropped 3 bases, with 16 bases sitting between them. Study findings and constraints: Generally, naive subsets came out with larger estimated richness than memory subsets.

Healthy adults negative for HIV, lacking recent acute infections or vaccinations, served as donors. Researchers partitioned CD4+ cells into CD45RA+ naive and CD45RA-negative memory subsets. Profiled with immunoSEQ multiplex PCR; TCRdb holds only in-frame clones, not every one. Of over 700,000 clones listed, over 60% are singletons. Turning to this clone: Its matching antigen is unknown.

This sequence was found in a woman aged 25 to 39 in good health. The sample consisted of memory CD4+ T cells sorted from blood. Subset indicated: CD45RA-negative fraction. The chain carries TRBV2 and TRBJ1-2, with D possibly being TRBD1 (5 bases). The CDR3 protein is CASSRDRVPDYGYTF. DNA of the CDR3: TGTGCCAGCAGTCGAGACAGAGTTCCTGACTATGGCTACACCTTC. Full variable domain (missing parts from reference TRBV2 and TRBJ1-2): EPEVTQTPSHQVTQMGQEVILRCVPISNHLYFYWYRQILGQKVEFLVSFYNNEISEKSEIFDDQFSVERPDGSNFTLKIRSTKLEDSAMYFCASSRDRVPDYGYTFGSGTRLTVV.